Listed here is a single T cell receptor beta chain. Its antigen is unknown. With the Oncomine TCR Beta short-read assay, DNA from cultured CD4+ T cells was sequenced. The genomic DNA was obtained from cultured CD4+ T cells by extraction with the QIAamp micro DNA kit. TCRdb re-called the PCR reads with MiXCR, one entry per CDR3 protein. The sample yields approximately 19,000 distinct CDR3 sequences, roughly 50% seen once. This sample was included in a study of vaccination and CD4 T cells after COVID-19. As to treatment: roughly ten-day PBMC culture with coronavirus spike peptide pools or control peptides (ViraFEST assay). ViraFEST sequenced TCRs after peptide-pool expansion of antigen-specific T cells. PBMC cultures, at over 1.5 million cells per well, received about 9.3 IU/ml IL-2 and about 11 ug/ml peptide pools. This TCR was sampled from a human donor who had recovered from COVID-19. Sequenced material: CD4+ T cells from blood, cultured in vitro, taken after SARS-CoV-2 vaccination.

CDR3 sequence reads: CASTRGQAGEQFF. In nucleotides, the CDR3 is TGCGCCAGCACCCGGGGACAGGCGGGCGAGCAGTTCTTC. This chain links TRBV4-3 with TRBJ2-1; 8 bases align to TRBD1. The V segment lost 7 bases and the J segment 10 bases; nucleotides outside the gene matches: 9. Looked up from germline, CDR1 is LGHNA and CDR2 is YSLEER. This CDR3 spans 13 amino acids.